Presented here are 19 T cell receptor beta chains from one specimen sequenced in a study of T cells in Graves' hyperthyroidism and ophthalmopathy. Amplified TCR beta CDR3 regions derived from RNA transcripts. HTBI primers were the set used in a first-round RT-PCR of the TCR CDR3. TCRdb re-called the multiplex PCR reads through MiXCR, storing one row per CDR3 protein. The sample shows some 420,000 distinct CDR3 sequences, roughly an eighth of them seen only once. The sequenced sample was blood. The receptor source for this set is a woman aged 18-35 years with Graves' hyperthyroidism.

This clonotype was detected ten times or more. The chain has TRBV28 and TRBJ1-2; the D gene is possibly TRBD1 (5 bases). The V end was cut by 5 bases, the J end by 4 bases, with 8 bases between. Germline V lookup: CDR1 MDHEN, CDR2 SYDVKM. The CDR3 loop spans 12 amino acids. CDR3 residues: CASSGQVYGYTF. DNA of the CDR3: TGTGCCAGCAGTGGACAAGTCTATGGCTACACCTTC.

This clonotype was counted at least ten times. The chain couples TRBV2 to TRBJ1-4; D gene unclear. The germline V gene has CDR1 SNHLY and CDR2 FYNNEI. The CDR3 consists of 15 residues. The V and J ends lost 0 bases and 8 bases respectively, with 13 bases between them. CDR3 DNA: TGTGCCAGCAGTGAAGCGGGAGAGGGTCGGGAAAAACTGTTTTTT. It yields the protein CASSEAGEGREKLFF.

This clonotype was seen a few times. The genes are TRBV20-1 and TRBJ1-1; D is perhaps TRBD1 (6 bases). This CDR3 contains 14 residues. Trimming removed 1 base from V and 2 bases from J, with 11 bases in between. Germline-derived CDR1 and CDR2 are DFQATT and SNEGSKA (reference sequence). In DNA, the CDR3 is TGCAGTGCTAGAGTGCATGGGGGCAACACTGAAGCTTTCTTT. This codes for CSARVHGGNTEAFF.

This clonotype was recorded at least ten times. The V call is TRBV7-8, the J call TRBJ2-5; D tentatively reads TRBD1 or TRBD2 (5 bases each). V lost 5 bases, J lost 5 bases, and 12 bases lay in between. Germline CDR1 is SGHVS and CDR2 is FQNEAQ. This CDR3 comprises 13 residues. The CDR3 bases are TGTGCCAGCAGCGGGGGACGAGCGGAGACCCAGTACTTC. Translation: CASSGGRAETQYF.

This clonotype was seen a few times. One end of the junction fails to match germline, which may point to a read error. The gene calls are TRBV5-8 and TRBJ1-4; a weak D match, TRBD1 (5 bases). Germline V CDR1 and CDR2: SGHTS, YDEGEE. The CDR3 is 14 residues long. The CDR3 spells CASSNSGDNEKLFF. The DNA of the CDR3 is TGCGCCAGCAGTAACTCGGGGGATAATGAAAAACTGTTTTTT. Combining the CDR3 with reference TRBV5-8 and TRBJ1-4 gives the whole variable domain EAGVTQSPTHLIKTRGQQATLRCSPISGHTSVYWYQQALGLGLQFLLWYDEGEERNRGNFPPRFSGRQFPNYSSELNVNALELEDSALYLCASSNSGDNEKLFFGSGTQLSVL.

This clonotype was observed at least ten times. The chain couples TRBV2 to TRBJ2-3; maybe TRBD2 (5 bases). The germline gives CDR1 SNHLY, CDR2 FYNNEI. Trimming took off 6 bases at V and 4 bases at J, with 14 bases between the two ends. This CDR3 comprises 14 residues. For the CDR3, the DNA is TGTGCCAGCAGGGGAACTAGTTCCCCAGATACGCAGTATTTT. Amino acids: CASRGTSSPDTQYF.

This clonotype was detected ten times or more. This CDR3 reads CSARDLYGNHQETQYF. The CDR3 DNA reads as TGCAGTGCTAGAGATCTTTATGGGAATCACCAAGAGACCCAGTACTTC. The J gene is TRBJ2-5, the V gene TRBV20-1; D is ambiguous. This CDR3 comprises 16 residues. With 0 bases removed from V and 0 bases from J, the gap between germline ends came to 14 bases. Per the germline V gene, CDR1 is DFQATT and CDR2 is SNEGSKA (reference sequence).

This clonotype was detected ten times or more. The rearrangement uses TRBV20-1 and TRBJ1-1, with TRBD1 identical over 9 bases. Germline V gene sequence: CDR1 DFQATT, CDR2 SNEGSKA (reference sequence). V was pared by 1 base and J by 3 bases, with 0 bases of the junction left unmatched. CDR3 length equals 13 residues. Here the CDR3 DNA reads TGCAGTGCTAGAGGGACAGGGGACACTGAAGCTTTCTTT. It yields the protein CSARGTGDTEAFF.

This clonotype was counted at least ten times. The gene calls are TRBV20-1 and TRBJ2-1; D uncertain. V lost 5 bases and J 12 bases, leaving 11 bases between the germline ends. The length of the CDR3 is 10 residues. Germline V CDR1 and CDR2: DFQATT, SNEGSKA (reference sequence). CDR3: CSAPTFAQFF. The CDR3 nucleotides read TGCAGTGCTCCTACGTTTGCGCAGTTCTTC.

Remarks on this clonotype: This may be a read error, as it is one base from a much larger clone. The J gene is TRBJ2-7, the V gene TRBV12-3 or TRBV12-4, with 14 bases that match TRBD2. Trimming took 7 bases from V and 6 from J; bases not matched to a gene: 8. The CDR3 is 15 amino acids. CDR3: CASTKGLAGVGEQYF. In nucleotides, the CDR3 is TGTGCCAGCACCAAGGGACTAGCGGGAGTCGGCGAGCAGTACTTC.

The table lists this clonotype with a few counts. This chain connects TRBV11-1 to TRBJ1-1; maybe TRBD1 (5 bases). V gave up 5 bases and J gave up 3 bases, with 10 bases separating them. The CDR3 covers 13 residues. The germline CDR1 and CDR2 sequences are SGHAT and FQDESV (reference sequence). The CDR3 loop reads CASSTARDTEAFF. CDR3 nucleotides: TGTGCCAGCAGCACTGCCAGGGACACTGAAGCTTTCTTT.

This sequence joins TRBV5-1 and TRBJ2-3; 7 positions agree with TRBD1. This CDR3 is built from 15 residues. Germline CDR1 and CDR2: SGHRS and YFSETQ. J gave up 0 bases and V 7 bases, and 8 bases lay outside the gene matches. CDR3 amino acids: CASELGGASTDTQYF. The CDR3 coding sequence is TGCGCCAGCGAGTTAGGGGGCGCCAGCACAGATACGCAGTATTTT.

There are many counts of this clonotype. The CDR3 nucleotides are TGCGCCAGCAGCTTGGGGGCCTTCACAGATACGCAGTATTTT. This translates into CASSLGAFTDTQYF. The gene calls are TRBV5-1 and TRBJ2-3; D call uncertain. Trimming removed 0 bases from V and 2 bases from J, with 7 bases in between. This CDR3 spans 14 amino acids. Germline V gene sequence: CDR1 SGHRS, CDR2 YFSETQ.

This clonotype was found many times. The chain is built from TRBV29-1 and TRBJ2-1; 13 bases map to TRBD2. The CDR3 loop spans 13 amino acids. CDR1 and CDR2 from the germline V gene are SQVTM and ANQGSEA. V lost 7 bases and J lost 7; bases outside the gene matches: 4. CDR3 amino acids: CSGKGLAGNEQFF. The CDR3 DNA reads TGCAGCGGGAAGGGACTAGCGGGAAATGAGCAGTTCTTC.

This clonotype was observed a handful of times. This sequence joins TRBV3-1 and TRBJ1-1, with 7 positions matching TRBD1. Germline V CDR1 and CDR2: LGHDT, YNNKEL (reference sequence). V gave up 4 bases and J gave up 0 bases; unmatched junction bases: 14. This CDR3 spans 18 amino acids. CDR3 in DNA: TGTGCCAGCAGCCCATACAGGGGAAGGGTTTGGATGAACACTGAAGCTTTCTTT. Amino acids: CASSPYRGRVWMNTEAFF.

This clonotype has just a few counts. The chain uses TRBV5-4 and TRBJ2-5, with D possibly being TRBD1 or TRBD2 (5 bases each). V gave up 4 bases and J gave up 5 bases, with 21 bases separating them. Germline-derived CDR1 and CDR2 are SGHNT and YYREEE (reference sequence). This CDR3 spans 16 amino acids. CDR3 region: CASSNAGARPWETQYF. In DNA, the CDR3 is TGTGCCAGCAGCAACGCCGGGGCCCGGCCCTGGGAGACCCAGTACTTC.

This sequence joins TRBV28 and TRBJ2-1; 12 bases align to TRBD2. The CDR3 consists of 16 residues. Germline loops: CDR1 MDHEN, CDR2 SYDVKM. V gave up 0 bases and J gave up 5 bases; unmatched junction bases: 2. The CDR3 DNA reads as TGTGCCAGCAGTTTATGGGCTAGCGGGAGGGACAATGAGCAGTTCTTC. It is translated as CASSLWASGRDNEQFF.

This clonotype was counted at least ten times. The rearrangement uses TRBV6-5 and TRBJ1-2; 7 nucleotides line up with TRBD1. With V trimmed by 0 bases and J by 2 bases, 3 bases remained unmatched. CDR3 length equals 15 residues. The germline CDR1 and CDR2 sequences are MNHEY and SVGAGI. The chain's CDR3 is CASSYSMGQNYGYTF. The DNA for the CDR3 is TGTGCCAGCAGTTACTCGATGGGACAGAACTATGGCTACACCTTC.

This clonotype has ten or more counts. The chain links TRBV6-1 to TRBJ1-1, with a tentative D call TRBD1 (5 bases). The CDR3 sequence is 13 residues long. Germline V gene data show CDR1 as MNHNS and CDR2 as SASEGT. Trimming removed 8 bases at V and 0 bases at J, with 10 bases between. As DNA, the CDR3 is TGTGCCAGCGGAGAGGGACTGAACACTGAAGCTTTCTTT. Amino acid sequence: CASGEGLNTEAFF.